These 27 T cell receptor beta chains came from one sample sequenced in a study of molecular identifiers for immune sequencing clone quantification. One entry per CDR3 protein, called by TCRdb with MiXCR from the PCR reads. The sample lists 490,000 or so distinct CDR3 sequences, around 23% occurring once. The sequenced sample was naive CD8+ T cells from blood, with Jurkat cell RNA spiked in. The subset was: FACS-sorted CD8+CD4-CCR7+CD45RA+ naive T cells. The receptors stem from a human donor in good health. Some libraries in this study had Jurkat cell RNA spiked in.

This clonotype showed up just a few times. The chain joins TRBV2 to TRBJ1-2; TRBD1 matches 9 bases. CDR1 and CDR2 from the germline V gene are SNHLY and FYNNEI. Losses at the gene ends were 7 bases for V and 1 base for J; bases not matched to a gene: 7. The CDR3 runs 15 residues. The CDR3: CASILQGADNYGYTF. In nucleotides, the CDR3 is TGTGCCAGCATCTTACAGGGGGCGGATAACTATGGCTACACCTTC.

In regard to this clonotype: One junction end disagrees with the germline gene, perhaps due to a read error. The genes are TRBV5-3 and TRBJ2-5; TRBD2 agrees at 8 bases. TRBV5-3 is an open reading frame whose function is uncertain. This CDR3 contains 13 residues. The CDR3 loop reads CASSFSGEETQHF. CDR3 nucleotide sequence: TGTGCCAGCAGCTTTAGCGGGGAAGAGACCCAGCACTTC.

This clonotype was seen only a few times. J is TRBJ2-7 and V is TRBV5-4, with D maybe TRBD2 (5 bases). Germline V gene sequence: CDR1 SGHNT, CDR2 YYREEE (reference sequence). CDR3 length: 11 amino acids. V shed 4 bases and J shed 5 bases, with 7 bases lying between them. The DNA for the CDR3 is TGTGCCAGCAGCCTTAGCGACGAGCAGTACTTC. Amino acid sequence: CASSLSDEQYF.

On this clonotype itself: A single base separates this from a much larger clone, so it may be a read error. The V call is TRBV7-9, the J call TRBJ2-7, with a tentative D call TRBD1 (5 bases). Germline loops: CDR1 SEHNR, CDR2 FQNEAQ (reference sequence). Trimming took off 4 bases at V and 2 bases at J, with 15 bases between the two ends. This CDR3 has 15 residues. The chain's CDR3 is CASSSRQGSPYEQYF. The DNA of the CDR3 is TGTGCCAGCAGCTCGAGGCAGGGTAGCCCCTACGAGCAGTACTTC.

Regarding this clonotype: A much larger clone sits a single nucleotide away, making a read error possible. V gene TRBV2 combines with J gene TRBJ2-5, with TRBD1 identical over 7 bases. The CDR3 runs to 16 residues. Per the germline V gene, CDR1 is SNHLY and CDR2 is FYNNEI. As DNA, the CDR3 is TGTGCCAGCAGTGTTTTGTACGACAGGGACCAAGAGCCCCAGTACTTC. It specifies CASSVLYDRDQEPQYF.

This chain uses TRBV7-9 with TRBJ2-1; 11 bases are shared with TRBD2. The CDR3 runs to 16 residues. Germline-derived CDR1 and CDR2 are SEHNR and FQNEAQ (reference sequence). V shed 5 bases, J shed 4 bases, and the junction held 7 bases outside the gene matches. The CDR3 here is CASSPPGTSGYNEQFF. In DNA form, the CDR3 reads TGTGCCAGCAGCCCTCCCGGGACTAGCGGTTACAATGAGCAGTTCTTC.

Only a few counts were recorded for this clonotype. The chain employs TRBV27 and TRBJ1-1, with no clear D. V was cut by 5 bases and J by 1 base, with 5 bases left in between. This CDR3 comprises 12 residues. CDR1 and CDR2 (germline): MNHEY, SMNVEV (reference sequence). CDR3 amino acids: CASSTRNTEAFF. The CDR3 DNA is TGTGCCAGCAGTACTAGGAACACTGAAGCTTTCTTT.

A remark on this clonotype: A much larger clonotype is one base distant, so this may be a read error. This rearrangement joins TRBV13 to TRBJ2-3, with a possible D match to TRBD2 (5 bases). The length of the CDR3 is 10 residues. Germline loops: CDR1 PRHDT, CDR2 FYEKMQ (reference sequence). The CDR3 coding sequence is TGTGCCTGCAGCGGAGATACGCAGTATTTT. It specifies CACSGDTQYF.

For this clonotype: The junction departs from the called germline gene at one end, perhaps through a read error. V usage is TRBV4-3 and J usage is TRBJ2-2; 7 positions match TRBD2. The CDR3 is 16 amino acids. The germline V gene encodes CDR1 LGHNA and CDR2 YSLEER. In DNA form, the CDR3 reads TGCGCCGGCAGCCAATCCCTAGCGGAGAACACCGGGGAGCTGTTTTTT. It encodes CAGSQSLAENTGELFF.

This clonotype has at least ten counts. For the CDR3, the DNA is TGTGCCAGCAGTGTCGCCGGGGAGCTGTTTTTT. Translation: CASSVAGELFF. The V gene is TRBV12-3 or TRBV12-4, the J gene TRBJ2-2; no reliable D call. The CDR3 length is 11 residues. V was clipped by 5 bases and J by 6 bases, with 4 bases between them.

This clonotype was detected only once. The chain employs TRBV29-1 and TRBJ2-1; no clear D. The CDR3 is 13 residues long. Trimming took 2 bases from V and 6 from J, leaving 11 bases between them. From germline, CDR1 is SQVTM and CDR2 ANQGSEA. The CDR3 coding sequence is TGCAGCGTTGAACCACGGGCCGGCAATGAGCAGTTCTTC. Its protein product is CSVEPRAGNEQFF.

A note on this clonotype: A much larger clonotype is one base distant, so this may be a read error. This sequence joins TRBV2 and TRBJ2-3, with 12 positions matching TRBD2. From germline, CDR1 is SNHLY and CDR2 FYNNEI. The CDR3 has 15 amino acids. CDR3 sequence (DNA): TGTGCCAGCATGCGACGGACTAGCGGGATAGATATGCAGTATTTT. This translates into CASMRRTSGIDMQYF.

Only a few counts were recorded for this clonotype. The rearrangement uses TRBV7-3 and TRBJ2-2; TRBD2 agrees at 8 bases. Germline CDR1 reads SGHTA; CDR2 reads FQGTGA. The CDR3 has 16 amino acids. The V segment lost 0 bases and the J segment 6 bases; nucleotides outside the gene matches: 6. CDR3 in amino acids: CASSLTFSGSAGELFF. The DNA of the CDR3 is TGTGCCAGCAGCTTAACATTCAGCGGGAGTGCCGGGGAGCTGTTTTTT.

A few counts support this clonotype. The chain has TRBV14 and TRBJ2-5; D is perhaps TRBD2 (5 bases). The CDR3 runs 18 residues. Between the trimmed V and J ends, which lost 1 base and 1 base, there was a span of 19 bases. The germline gives CDR1 SGHDN, CDR2 FVKESK. CDR3: CASSQVSGVRPLQETQYF. CDR3 sequence (DNA): TGTGCCAGCAGCCAAGTATCCGGGGTAAGACCTCTCCAAGAGACCCAGTACTTC.

This clonotype appeared a few times. The rearrangement uses TRBV3-1 and TRBJ1-5; 7 bases match TRBD1. The germline V gene has CDR1 LGHDT and CDR2 YNNKEL (reference sequence). V was clipped by 3 bases and J by 1 base; unmatched bases: 3. The CDR3 runs to 15 residues. The CDR3 DNA reads as TGTGCCAGCAGCCACGGACAGGCAAGCAATCAGCCCCAGCATTTT. This gives the protein CASSHGQASNQPQHF.

Note on this clonotype: One end of the junction varies from germline; a read error may be responsible. V gene TRBV4-1 combines with J gene TRBJ2-1; 14 bases fit TRBD2. This CDR3 has 18 residues. CDR1 is MGHRA and CDR2 is YSYEKL in the germline V gene. The CDR3 loop reads CASSQGGLAGVPTNERFF. DNA of the CDR3: TGCGCCAGCAGCCAAGGGGGACTAGCGGGGGTACCTACGAATGAGCGGTTCTTC.

This clonotype was counted between two and nine times. The chain couples TRBV25-1 to TRBJ1-1; TRBD1 might be the D (5 bases). This CDR3 spans 16 amino acids. Germline CDR1 and CDR2: MGHDK and SYGVNS. Trimming took off 5 bases at V and 4 bases at J, with 20 bases between the two ends. The CDR3 is CASSLPNGQGLTEAFF. Here the CDR3 DNA reads TGTGCCAGCAGTCTTCCAAACGGGCAGGGCCTCACTGAAGCTTTCTTT.

In regard to this clonotype: Given a much more abundant clone one base away, this may be a read error. Because it lacks the conserved phenylalanine or tryptophan at the end, this CDR3 is likely a read error. This chain uses TRBV7-9 with TRBJ1-2, with 9 nucleotides matching TRBD1. The germline V gene has CDR1 SEHNR and CDR2 FQNEAQ (reference sequence). The CDR3 extends over 16 amino acids. Trimming cost V 2 bases and J 4 bases; bases outside gene matches: 8. This CDR3 reads CASSLTPTDRGYGYTL. The CDR3 coding sequence is TGTGCCAGCAGCTTAACCCCGACGGACAGGGGCTATGGCTACACCCTC.

The chain links TRBV6-2 or TRBV6-3 to TRBJ2-3; TRBD2 matches at 7 bases. There are 15 residues in the CDR3. V was clipped by 2 bases and J by 3 bases; unmatched bases: 5. Germline V gene sequence: CDR1 MNHEY, CDR2 SVGEGT. The CDR3 sequence: CASSYSGAITDTQYF. The CDR3 DNA reads as TGTGCCAGCAGTTACAGCGGGGCAATTACAGATACGCAGTATTTT.

This clonotype has only a few counts. The chain couples TRBV4-1 to TRBJ2-2; 10 nucleotides match TRBD2. Germline V CDR1 and CDR2: MGHRA, YSYEKL. V lost 0 bases and J lost 5; bases outside the gene matches: 6. This CDR3 is 17 amino acids long. The CDR3 DNA reads TGCGCCAGCAGCCAAGATGGGTTAGCGGGGGGTACCGGGGAGCTGTTTTTT. It specifies CASSQDGLAGGTGELFF.

This clonotype was found a few times. The chain couples TRBV7-6 to TRBJ2-3; TRBD2 matches at 8 bases. The V segment lost 5 bases and the J segment 1 base; nucleotides outside the gene matches: 14. The CDR3 covers 18 residues. CDR1 and CDR2 (germline): SGHVS, FNYEAQ. The CDR3 DNA reads TGTGCCAGCAGCGTGACGGGGGGGCGCTTATCTGGCACAGATACGCAGTATTTT. Its translation is CASSVTGGRLSGTDTQYF. The whole variable domain, filled in from reference TRBV7-6 and TRBJ2-3, reads GAGVSQSPRYKVTKRGQDVALRCDPISGHVSLYWYRQALGQGPEFLTYFNYEAQQDKSGLPNDRFSAERPEGSISTLTIQRTEQRDSAMYRCASSVTGGRLSGTDTQYFGPGTRLTVL.

The gene calls are TRBV7-9 and TRBJ2-7; 9 bases are a match to TRBD2. The V and J ends lost 3 bases and 6 bases, in that order; junction bases with no gene match: 12. This CDR3 spans 16 amino acids. In germline, CDR1 is SEHNR, CDR2 FQNEAQ (reference sequence). The CDR3 loop is CASSLTMDSGGLEQYF. The CDR3 nucleotides are TGTGCCAGCAGCTTGACTATGGATAGCGGGGGTCTCGAGCAGTACTTC.

In this sample, this clonotype turned up many times. CDR3 amino acids: CASSSGTSGSDTQYF. For the CDR3, the DNA is TGTGCCAGCAGCTCTGGGACTAGCGGGTCAGATACGCAGTATTTT. This chain joins TRBV28 and TRBJ2-3, with 12 bases aligning to TRBD2. Germline CDR1 MDHEN, CDR2 SYDVKM. This CDR3 comprises 15 residues. With 6 bases clipped from V and 4 bases from J, the junction kept 5 bases outside the gene matches.

This clonotype was counted ten times or more. The chain couples TRBV5-6 to TRBJ2-4; no clear D gene. Germline assignment: CDR1 SGHDT and CDR2 YYEEEE. The CDR3 loop spans 16 amino acids. V was pared by 4 bases and J by 0 bases, with 14 bases between. The CDR3 here is CASSPLGSLAKNIQYF. The CDR3 nucleotides read TGTGCCAGCAGCCCCCTGGGCAGCTTAGCCAAAAACATTCAGTACTTC.

Regarding this clonotype: A read error is possible here, since a much larger clone lies one base away. This chain links TRBV7-9 with TRBJ2-1; TRBD1 aligns across 12 bases. Looked up from germline, CDR1 is SEHNR and CDR2 is FQNEAQ (reference sequence). The CDR3 is 18 amino acids. V trimming: 1 base; J trimming: 5 bases; junction bases outside the gene matches: 9. In nucleotides, the CDR3 is TGTGCCAGCAGCTTAGTCCCGGGACAGGGGGCAGTCAACAATGAGCAGTTCTTC. Protein: CASSLVPGQGAVNNEQFF.

In this sample, this clonotype turned up many times. This chain connects TRBV7-9 to TRBJ1-5; 8 bases fit TRBD1. The V gene's germline CDR1 is SEHNR and CDR2 FQNEAQ (reference sequence). J gave up 7 bases and V 1 base, and 3 bases lay outside the gene matches. There are 14 residues in the CDR3. CDR3 sequence reads: CASSLGTGLQPQHF. For the CDR3, the DNA is TGTGCCAGCAGCTTAGGGACAGGGTTACAGCCCCAGCATTTT.

This clonotype was seen ten or more times. V gene TRBV5-1 combines with J gene TRBJ2-7, with D perhaps matching TRBD2 (6 bases). The CDR3 consists of 17 residues. The V and J ends lost 2 bases and 3 bases respectively, with 21 bases between them. The germline V gene encodes CDR1 SGHRS and CDR2 YFSETQ. The CDR3: CASSFLPPRETHYEQYF. For the CDR3, the DNA is TGCGCCAGCAGCTTCCTTCCCCCCCGGGAGACCCACTACGAGCAGTACTTC.